Each of the 30 T cell receptor beta chains below was sequenced from the same sample in a study of blood T cell repertoires in COVID-19. Sequenced by immunoSEQ multiplex PCR; TCRdb stores in-frame clones only, minus some. The sample lists about 89,000 clones; 80% were seen once. Sequencing used peripheral blood. These receptors were collected from a woman aged 80 or over with acute or convalescent COVID-19.

The V call is TRBV11-2, the J call TRBJ2-1, with 8 bases aligning to TRBD2. The length of the CDR3 is 15 residues. The ends lost 7 bases at V and 1 base at J; junction bases unmatched: 6. Germline CDR1 is SGHAT and CDR2 is FQNNGV. CDR3 sequence: CASTSGGTSYNEQFF. CDR3 sequence (DNA): TGTGCCAGCACGAGCGGGGGCACGTCCTACAATGAGCAGTTCTTC.

This clone showed up just a few times. The chain uses TRBV7-9 and TRBJ2-7, with D maybe TRBD1 (5 bases). The V end was cut by 3 bases, the J end by 1 base, with 13 bases between. This CDR3 is 15 amino acids long. Per germline, CDR1 SEHNR and CDR2 FQNEAQ (reference sequence). The CDR3 loop reads CASSLDIGRSYEQYF. DNA of the CDR3: TGTGCCAGCAGCTTGGACATCGGCCGATCCTACGAGCAGTACTTC.

This rearrangement joins TRBV10-3 to TRBJ1-6; 8 bases line up with TRBD1. The CDR3 length is 15 residues. The V segment lost 10 bases and the J segment 0 bases; nucleotides outside the gene matches: 5. Germline V gene lookup returns CDR1 ENHRY and CDR2 SYGVKD. This chain's CDR3 is CATRTGSSYNSPLHF. The CDR3 coding sequence is TGTGCCACCCGGACAGGGAGCTCCTATAATTCACCCCTCCACTTT.

Only a few counts were recorded for this clone. The chain recombines TRBV5-5 with TRBJ1-1; D gene ambiguous. The CDR3 runs to 15 residues. CDR1 is SGHKS, CDR2 YYEKEE, per germline (reference sequence). The ends were cut back, 0 bases at V and 0 bases at J, with 9 bases in the middle. The CDR3: CASSLAGWLNTEAFF. DNA for the CDR3: TGTGCCAGCAGCTTGGCCGGGTGGTTGAACACTGAAGCTTTCTTT.

The genes are TRBV6-4 and TRBJ2-3; weak D call: TRBD2 (5 bases). The CDR3 has 17 residues. Per the germline V gene, CDR1 is MRHNA and CDR2 is SNTAGT. V was shortened by 2 bases and J by 2 bases, with 17 bases between the two germline ends. The CDR3 region is CASSDAAAERDTDTQYF. The CDR3 bases are TGTGCCAGCAGTGACGCGGCGGCTGAGAGGGACACAGATACGCAGTATTTT.

V gene TRBV25-1 combines with J gene TRBJ1-4; D is possibly TRBD1 (5 bases). V was clipped by 3 bases and J by 0 bases, with 14 bases between them. The CDR3 length is 17 residues. Germline V CDR1 and CDR2: MGHDK, SYGVNS. CDR3 protein: CASSDRAGFATNEKLFF. Written as DNA, the CDR3 is TGTGCCAGCAGTGACAGGGCCGGATTCGCAACTAATGAAAAACTGTTTTTT.

The chain couples TRBV7-9 to TRBJ2-3; TRBD1 agrees at 7 bases. The germline CDR1 and CDR2 sequences are SEHNR and FQNEAQ (reference sequence). CDR3 length equals 16 residues. Trimming at V came to 5 bases and at J to 0 bases, leaving 8 bases not matched to a gene. The CDR3 DNA follows: TGTGCCAGCAGCCCCTGGGACAGCCTTAGCACAGATACGCAGTATTTT. Amino acid sequence: CASSPWDSLSTDTQYF.

The chain couples TRBV6-5 to TRBJ2-2; no clear D gene. Deletions cut 2 bases from V and 5 bases from J, with 3 bases between. CDR1 MNHEY and CDR2 SVGAGI come from the germline V gene. This CDR3 region has 12 residues. CDR3 sequence: CASSYTTGELFF. DNA for the CDR3: TGTGCCAGCAGTTACACTACCGGGGAGCTGTTTTTT.

The genes are TRBV5-1 and TRBJ2-2; no reliable D call. This CDR3 has 13 amino acids. In germline, CDR1 is SGHRS, CDR2 YFSETQ. Trimming cost V 2 bases and J 11 bases, with 13 bases left between them. Here the CDR3 reads CASSFIPGDELFF. The CDR3 nucleotides read TGCGCCAGCAGCTTTATTCCGGGTGACGAGCTGTTTTTT.

The chain links TRBV5-1 to TRBJ2-6, with a tentative D call TRBD1 (6 bases). The CDR3 covers 15 residues. Trimming took 4 bases from V and 1 from J, leaving 9 bases between them. In germline, CDR1 is SGHRS, CDR2 YFSETQ. DNA for the CDR3: TGCGCCAGCAGCCACGACAGGTCTGGGGCCAACGTCCTGACTTTC. Translating gives CASSHDRSGANVLTF.

In its sample, this clone was seen a few times. The rearrangement links TRBV5-1 to TRBJ1-3; D is perhaps TRBD1 (6 bases). Germline CDR1 SGHRS, CDR2 YFSETQ. The length of the CDR3 is 16 residues. V lost 3 bases and J 1 base, leaving 14 bases between the germline ends. CDR3 region: CASSSLGASSGNTIYF. The CDR3 nucleotides are TGCGCCAGCAGCTCGCTGGGGGCGTCTTCTGGAAACACCATATATTTT.

The genes are TRBV7-8 and TRBJ1-4; D is ambiguous. Germline CDR1 SGHVS, CDR2 FQNEAQ. Trimming took 3 bases from V and 2 from J, leaving 10 bases between them. The CDR3 contains 15 residues. The CDR3 DNA reads as TGTGCCAGCAGCTTGATCCGGAGGACTAATGAAAAACTGTTTTTT. This translates into CASSLIRRTNEKLFF.

The chain joins TRBV7-9 to TRBJ1-2; 8 bases line up with TRBD1. Germline-derived CDR1 and CDR2 are SEHNR and FQNEAQ (reference sequence). This CDR3 has 15 residues. The junction had 5 bases not matched to a gene; V was cut back by 3 bases and J by 2 bases. The CDR3 here is CASSFPGGSNYGYTF. In DNA, the CDR3 is TGTGCCAGCAGCTTCCCAGGGGGCTCCAACTATGGCTACACCTTC. Combining the CDR3 with reference TRBV7-9 and TRBJ1-2 gives the whole variable domain DTGVSQNPRHKITKRGQNVTFRCDPISEHNRLYWYRQTLGQGPEFLTYFQNEAQLEKSRLLSDRFSAERPKGSFSTLEIQRTEQGDSAMYLCASSFPGGSNYGYTFGSGTRLTVV.

This clone was observed once. This chain connects TRBV5-1 to TRBJ2-5; no definite D call. V lost 1 base and J lost 2, with 6 bases in between. The CDR3 sequence is 13 residues long. Germline CDR1 SGHRS, CDR2 YFSETQ. CDR3 in DNA: TGCGCCAGCAGCTTGAACTGGCAAGAGACCCAGTACTTC. Residues: CASSLNWQETQYF.

This chain links TRBV3-1 (or the pseudogene TRBV3-2) with TRBJ2-7; 8 bases match TRBD2. The CDR3 is made up of 16 amino acids. V lost 4 bases, J lost 7 bases, and 15 bases stayed unmatched. CDR1 is LGHDT and CDR2 is YNNKEL in the germline V gene (reference sequence). Written as DNA, the CDR3 is TGTGCCAGCAGCCCGGCCGGGGGAGCGGGAGTCGGAGAGCAGTACTTC. Protein product: CASSPAGGAGVGEQYF.

This clone was counted a few times. This chain links TRBV3-1 (or the pseudogene TRBV3-2) with TRBJ1-2, with a tentative D call TRBD1 (5 bases). Trimming cost V 4 bases and J 2 bases, with 11 bases left between them. This CDR3 contains 14 residues. The germline CDR1 and CDR2 sequences are LGHDT and YNNKEL (reference sequence). The DNA of the CDR3 is TGTGCCAGCAGCCGAGGGGAGGGAAACTATGGCTACACCTTC. Translation: CASSRGEGNYGYTF.

CDR3 nucleotides: TGTGCCAGCGGCCGGGACAGGGGAAACATTCAGTACTTC. It encodes CASGRDRGNIQYF. The V gene is TRBV12-3 or TRBV12-4, the J gene TRBJ2-4, with TRBD1 identical over 10 bases. The junction had 4 bases not matched to a gene; V was cut back by 8 bases and J by 6 bases. This CDR3 spans 13 amino acids.

V gene TRBV11-1 combines with J gene TRBJ2-5, with 11 bases aligning to TRBD1. The V gene's germline CDR1 is SGHAT and CDR2 FQDESV (reference sequence). Unmatched junction bases numbered 10, after V lost 5 bases and J lost 5 bases. The CDR3 consists of 16 residues. The CDR3 DNA sequence: TGTGCCAGCAGCCGCGGACAGGGGGCAGTCGGGGAGACCCAGTACTTC. Translating gives CASSRGQGAVGETQYF. Using reference TRBV11-1 and TRBJ2-5 for the parts outside the CDR3, the full variable domain is EAEVAQSPRYKITEKSQAVAFWCDPISGHATLYWYRQILGQGPELLVQFQDESVVDDSQLPKDRFSAERLKGVDSTLKIQPAELGDSAMYLCASSRGQGAVGETQYFGPGTRLLVL.

The gene calls are TRBV5-1 and TRBJ1-6; possibly TRBD1 for D (5 bases). The CDR3 extends over 13 amino acids. V lost 7 bases to trimming and J lost 5 bases, with 10 bases between them. Germline loops: CDR1 SGHRS, CDR2 YFSETQ. The CDR3 DNA reads TGCGCCAGCTGCGGGGGGAATAATTCACCCCTCCACTTT. It codes for CASCGGNNSPLHF.

This clone was observed a few times. The chain combines TRBV27 with TRBJ1-1; 7 nucleotides match TRBD1. Germline V CDR1 and CDR2: MNHEY, SMNVEV (reference sequence). Trimming removed 9 bases from V and 0 bases from J; junction bases left unmatched: 4. The CDR3 spans 13 residues. CDR3: CASMGQMNTEAFF. The CDR3 DNA reads TGTGCCAGTATGGGACAGATGAACACTGAAGCTTTCTTT.

The chain employs TRBV5-6 and TRBJ2-2; no firm D call. Trimming removed 1 base from V and 6 bases from J, with 16 bases in between. CDR3 length: 16 amino acids. Germline V gene data show CDR1 as SGHDT and CDR2 as YYEEEE. The CDR3 DNA reads TGTGCCAGCAGCTTGCTCTTCCTAACTTTCCCCGGGGAGCTGTTTTTT. It is translated as CASSLLFLTFPGELFF. The variable domain in full, completed from reference TRBV5-6 and TRBJ2-2, reads DAGVTQSPTHLIKTRGQQVTLRCSPKSGHDTVSWYQQALGQGPQFIFQYYEEEERQRGNFPDRFSGHQFPNYSSELNVNALLLGDSALYLCASSLLFLTFPGELFFGEGSRLTVL.

Of note for this clone: The same CDR3 is also encoded by other DNA sequences in this sample. This sequence joins TRBV5-1 and TRBJ2-5, with TRBD1 matching 7 bases. The CDR3 contains 14 residues. Germline values: CDR1 SGHRS, CDR2 YFSETQ. V trimming: 4 bases; J trimming: 1 base; junction bases outside the gene matches: 4. The CDR3 DNA reads as TGCGCCAGCAGCCCGGGACAGACCCAAGAGACCCAGTACTTC. It yields the protein CASSPGQTQETQYF.

This sequence joins TRBV11-2 and TRBJ2-5, with TRBD1 matching 8 bases. Germline V gene sequence: CDR1 SGHAT, CDR2 FQNNGV. The J segment lost 4 bases and the V segment lost 1 base, leaving 11 bases of the junction unmatched. This CDR3 has 17 residues. The chain's CDR3 is CASSLGPRTGRIETQYF. CDR3 in DNA: TGTGCCAGCAGCTTAGGCCCTAGGACAGGGCGGATAGAGACCCAGTACTTC.

The chain carries TRBV5-4 and TRBJ2-5; 12 bases are shared with TRBD2. CDR1 is SGHNT and CDR2 is YYREEE in the germline V gene (reference sequence). The CDR3 extends over 17 amino acids. V was pared by 0 bases and J by 1 base, with 4 bases of the junction left unmatched. CDR3 in amino acids: CASSLETSGSFQETQYF. In DNA form, the CDR3 reads TGTGCCAGCAGCTTGGAGACTAGCGGGAGCTTCCAAGAGACCCAGTACTTC.

V gene TRBV20-1 combines with J gene TRBJ1-5; TRBD1 is a possible D gene (6 bases). Germline loops: CDR1 DFQATT, CDR2 SNEGSKA (reference sequence). CDR3 length: 14 amino acids. With 3 bases removed from V and 3 bases from J, the gap between germline ends came to 12 bases. Written as DNA, the CDR3 is TGCAGTGCTAGTTGGGGGCGCCCCAATCAGCCCCAGCATTTT. The encoded protein is CSASWGRPNQPQHF.

The gene calls are TRBV4-1 and TRBJ2-1; TRBD1 might be the D (5 bases). Germline V gene sequence: CDR1 MGHRA, CDR2 YSYEKL. This CDR3 has 15 residues. The V end was cut by 3 bases, the J end by 7 bases, with 16 bases between. CDR3 sequence reads: CASSHPGWGRNEQFF. For the CDR3, the DNA is TGCGCCAGCAGCCACCCCGGCTGGGGCCGGAATGAGCAGTTCTTC.

This sequence joins TRBV9 and TRBJ2-2, with 8 bases lining up with TRBD2. CDR1 SGDLS and CDR2 YYNGEE come from the germline V gene. Trimming at V came to 0 bases and at J to 4 bases, leaving 5 bases not matched to a gene. The CDR3 spans 16 residues. The CDR3 region is CASSVGPAGVTGELFF. DNA for the CDR3: TGTGCCAGCAGCGTAGGGCCAGCGGGGGTCACCGGGGAGCTGTTTTTT.

The rearrangement uses TRBV6-2 or TRBV6-3 and TRBJ1-5; perhaps TRBD1 as D (6 bases). Germline values: CDR1 MNHEY, CDR2 SVGEGT. There are 14 residues in the CDR3. V gave up 5 bases and J gave up 6 bases, with 14 bases separating them. Here the CDR3 reads CASSARGTSQPQHF. As DNA, the CDR3 is TGTGCCAGCAGTGCCAGGGGTACAAGTCAGCCCCAGCATTTT.

The chain employs TRBV18 and TRBJ2-7, with TRBD1 matching 8 bases. The CDR3 covers 16 residues. Germline-derived CDR1 and CDR2 are KGHSH and LQKENI. Trimming took 2 bases from V and 4 from J; bases not matched to a gene: 10. The CDR3 DNA reads as TGTGCCAGCTCACCAGAGGCCGGGACAGGAGGTTACGAGCAGTACTTC. Amino acid sequence: CASSPEAGTGGYEQYF.

The chain is built from TRBV14 and TRBJ1-2; possibly TRBD1 for D (6 bases). This CDR3 has 18 residues. The germline V gene encodes CDR1 SGHDN and CDR2 FVKESK. Between the trimmed V and J ends, which lost 6 bases and 2 bases, there was a span of 25 bases. In DNA, the CDR3 is TGTGCCAGCAGGATCCAGCCCCCTCGACAGGCCCTGAACTATGGCTACACCTTC. Its protein is CASRIQPPRQALNYGYTF. The complete variable domain, with remaining parts taken from reference TRBV14 and TRBJ1-2, reads EAGVTQFPSHSVIEKGQTVTLRCDPISGHDNLYWYRRVMGKEIKFLLHFVKESKQDESGMPNNRFLAERTGGTYSTLKVQPAELEDSGVYFCASRIQPPRQALNYGYTFGSGTRLTVV.